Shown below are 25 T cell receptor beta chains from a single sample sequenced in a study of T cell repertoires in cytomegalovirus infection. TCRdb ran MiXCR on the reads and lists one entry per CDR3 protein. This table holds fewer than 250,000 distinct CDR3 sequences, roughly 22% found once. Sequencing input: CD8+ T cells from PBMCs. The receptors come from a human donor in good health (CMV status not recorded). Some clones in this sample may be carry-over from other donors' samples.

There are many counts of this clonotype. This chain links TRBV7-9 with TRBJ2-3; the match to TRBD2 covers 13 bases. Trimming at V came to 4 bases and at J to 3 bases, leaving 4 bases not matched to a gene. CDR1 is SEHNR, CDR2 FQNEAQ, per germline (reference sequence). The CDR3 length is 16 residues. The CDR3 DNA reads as TGTGCCAGCAGCTCAACTAGCGGGGGGGCGACAGATACGCAGTATTTT. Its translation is CASSSTSGGATDTQYF.

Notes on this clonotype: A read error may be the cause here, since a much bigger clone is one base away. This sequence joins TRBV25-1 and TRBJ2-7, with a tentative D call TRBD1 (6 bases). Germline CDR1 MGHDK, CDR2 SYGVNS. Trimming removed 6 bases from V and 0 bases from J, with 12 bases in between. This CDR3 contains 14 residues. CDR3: CASSQRDNSYEQYF. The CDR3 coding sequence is TGTGCCAGCAGCCAACGGGACAACTCCTACGAGCAGTACTTC.

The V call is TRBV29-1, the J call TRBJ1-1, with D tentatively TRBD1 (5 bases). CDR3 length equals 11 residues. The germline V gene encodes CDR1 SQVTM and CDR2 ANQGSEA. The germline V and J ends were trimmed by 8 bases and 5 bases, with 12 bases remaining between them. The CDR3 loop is CSFPRGTEAFF. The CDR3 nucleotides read TGCAGCTTCCCGAGGGGAACTGAAGCTTTCTTT. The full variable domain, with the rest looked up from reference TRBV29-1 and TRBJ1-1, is SAVISQKPSRDICQRGTSLTIQCQVDSQVTMMFWYRQQPGQSLTLIATANQGSEATYESGFVIDKFPISRPNLTFSTLTVSNMSPEDSSIYLCSFPRGTEAFFGQGTRLTVV.

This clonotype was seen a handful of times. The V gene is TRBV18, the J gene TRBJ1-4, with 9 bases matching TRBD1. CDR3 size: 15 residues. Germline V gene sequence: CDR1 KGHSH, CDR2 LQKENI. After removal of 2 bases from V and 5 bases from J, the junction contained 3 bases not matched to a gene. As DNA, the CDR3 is TGTGCCAGCTCACCAAGGGACAGGGAGAATGAAAAACTGTTTTTT. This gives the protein CASSPRDRENEKLFF.

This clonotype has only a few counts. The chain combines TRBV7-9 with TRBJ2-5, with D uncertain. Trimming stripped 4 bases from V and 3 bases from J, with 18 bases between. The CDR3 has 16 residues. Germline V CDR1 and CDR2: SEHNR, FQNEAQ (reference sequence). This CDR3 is CASSSGPHNREETQYF. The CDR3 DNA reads TGTGCCAGCAGCTCAGGCCCCCACAATCGGGAAGAGACCCAGTACTTC.

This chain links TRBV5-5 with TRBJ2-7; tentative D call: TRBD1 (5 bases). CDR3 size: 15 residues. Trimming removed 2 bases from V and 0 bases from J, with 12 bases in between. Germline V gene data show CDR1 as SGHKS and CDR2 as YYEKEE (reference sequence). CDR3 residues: CASSLPQGSSYEQYF. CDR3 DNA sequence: TGTGCCAGCAGCTTACCCCAGGGCAGCTCCTACGAGCAGTACTTC.

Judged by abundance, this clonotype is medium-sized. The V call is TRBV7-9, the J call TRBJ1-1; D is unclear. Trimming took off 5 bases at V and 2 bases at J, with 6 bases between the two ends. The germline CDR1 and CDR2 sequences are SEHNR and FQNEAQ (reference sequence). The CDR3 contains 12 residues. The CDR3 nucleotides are TGTGCCAGCAGCCTCATAAACACTGAAGCTTTCTTT. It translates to CASSLINTEAFF.

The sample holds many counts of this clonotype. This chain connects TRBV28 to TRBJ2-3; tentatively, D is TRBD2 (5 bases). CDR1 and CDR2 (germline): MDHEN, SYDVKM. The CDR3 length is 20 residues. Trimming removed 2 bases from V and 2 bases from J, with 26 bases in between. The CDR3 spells CASSLPTADSGYFSTDTQYF. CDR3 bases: TGTGCCAGCAGTTTACCGACCGCCGACTCGGGGTACTTTTCCACAGATACGCAGTATTTT.

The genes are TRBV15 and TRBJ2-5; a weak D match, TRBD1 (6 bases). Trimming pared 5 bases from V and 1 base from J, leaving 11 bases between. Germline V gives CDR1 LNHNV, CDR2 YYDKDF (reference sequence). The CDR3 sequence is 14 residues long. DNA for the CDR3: TGTGCCACCAGCTGGATGGACAGCCAAGAGACCCAGTACTTC. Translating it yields CATSWMDSQETQYF.

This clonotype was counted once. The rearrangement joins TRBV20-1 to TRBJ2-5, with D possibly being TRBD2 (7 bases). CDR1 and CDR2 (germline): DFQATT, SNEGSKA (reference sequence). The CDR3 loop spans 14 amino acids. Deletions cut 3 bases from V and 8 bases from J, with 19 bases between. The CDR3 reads CSASLPTGGRTQYF. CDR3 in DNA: TGCAGTGCTAGTCTACCAACCGGGGGGCGAACCCAGTACTTC.

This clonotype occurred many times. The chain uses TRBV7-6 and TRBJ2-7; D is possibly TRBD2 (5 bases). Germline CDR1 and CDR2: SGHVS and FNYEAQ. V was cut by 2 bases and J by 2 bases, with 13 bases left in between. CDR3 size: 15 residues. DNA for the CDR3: TGTGCCAGCAGCTTAACGGCTAGCAACCCCTACGAGCAGTACTTC. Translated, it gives CASSLTASNPYEQYF.

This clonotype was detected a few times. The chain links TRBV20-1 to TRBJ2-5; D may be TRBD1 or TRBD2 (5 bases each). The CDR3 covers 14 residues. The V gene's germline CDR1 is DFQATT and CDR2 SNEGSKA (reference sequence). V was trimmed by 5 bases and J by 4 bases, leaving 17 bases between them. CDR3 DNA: TGCAGTGCTCTCGAATTCCGGGACGCAGAGACCCAGTACTTC. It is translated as CSALEFRDAETQYF.

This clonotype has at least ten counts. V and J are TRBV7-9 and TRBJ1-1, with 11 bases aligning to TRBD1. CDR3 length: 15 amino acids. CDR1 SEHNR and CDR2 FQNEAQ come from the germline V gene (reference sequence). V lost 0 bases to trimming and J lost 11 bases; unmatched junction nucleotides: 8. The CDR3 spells CASSLAGGQGELAFF. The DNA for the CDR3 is TGTGCCAGCAGCTTAGCGGGGGGACAGGGGGAGTTGGCTTTCTTT.

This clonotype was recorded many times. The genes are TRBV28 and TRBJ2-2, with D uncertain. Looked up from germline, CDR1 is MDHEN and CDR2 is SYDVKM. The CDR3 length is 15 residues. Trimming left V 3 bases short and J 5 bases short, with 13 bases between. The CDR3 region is CASSFGVGQTGELFF. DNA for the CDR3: TGTGCCAGCAGTTTCGGAGTTGGGCAGACCGGGGAGCTGTTTTTT.

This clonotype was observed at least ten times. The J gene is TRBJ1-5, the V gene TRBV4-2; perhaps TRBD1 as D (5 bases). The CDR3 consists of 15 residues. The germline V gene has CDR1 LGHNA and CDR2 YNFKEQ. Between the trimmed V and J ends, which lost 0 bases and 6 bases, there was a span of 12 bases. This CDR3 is CASSQEWGRGQPQHF. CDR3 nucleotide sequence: TGTGCCAGCAGCCAAGAATGGGGACGGGGTCAGCCCCAGCATTTT.

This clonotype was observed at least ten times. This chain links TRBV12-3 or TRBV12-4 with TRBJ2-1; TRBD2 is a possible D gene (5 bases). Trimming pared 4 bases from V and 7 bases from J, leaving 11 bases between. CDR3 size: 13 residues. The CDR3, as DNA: TGTGCCAGCAGTTCTGGAGGAGGTAATGAGCAGTTCTTC. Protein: CASSSGGGNEQFF.

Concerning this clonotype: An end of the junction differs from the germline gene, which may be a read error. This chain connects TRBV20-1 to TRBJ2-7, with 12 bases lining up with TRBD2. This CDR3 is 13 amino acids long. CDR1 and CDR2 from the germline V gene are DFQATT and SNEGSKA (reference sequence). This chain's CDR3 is CSANLAGGLEQCF. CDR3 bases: TGCAGTGCTAATCTAGCGGGGGGGCTCGAGCAGTGCTTC.

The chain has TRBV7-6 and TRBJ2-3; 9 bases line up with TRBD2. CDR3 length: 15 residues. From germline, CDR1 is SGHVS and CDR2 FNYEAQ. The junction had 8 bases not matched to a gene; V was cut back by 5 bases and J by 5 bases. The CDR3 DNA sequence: TGTGCCAGCAGCCGCGGGACTAGCCTTCTAGATACGCAGTATTTT. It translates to CASSRGTSLLDTQYF.

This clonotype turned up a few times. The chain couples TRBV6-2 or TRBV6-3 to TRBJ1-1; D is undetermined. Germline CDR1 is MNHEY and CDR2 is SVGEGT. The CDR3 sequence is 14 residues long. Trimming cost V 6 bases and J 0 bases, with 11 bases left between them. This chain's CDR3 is CASSRLGVNTEAFF. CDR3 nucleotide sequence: TGTGCCAGCAGCCGTCTAGGAGTGAACACTGAAGCTTTCTTT.

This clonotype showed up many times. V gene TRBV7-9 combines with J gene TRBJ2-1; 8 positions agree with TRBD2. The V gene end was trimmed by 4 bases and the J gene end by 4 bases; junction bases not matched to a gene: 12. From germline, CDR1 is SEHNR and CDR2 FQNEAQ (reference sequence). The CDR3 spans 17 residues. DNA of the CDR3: TGTGCCAGCAGCTCGGACCCCGGGACTAGAGCGTACAATGAGCAGTTCTTC. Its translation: CASSSDPGTRAYNEQFF.

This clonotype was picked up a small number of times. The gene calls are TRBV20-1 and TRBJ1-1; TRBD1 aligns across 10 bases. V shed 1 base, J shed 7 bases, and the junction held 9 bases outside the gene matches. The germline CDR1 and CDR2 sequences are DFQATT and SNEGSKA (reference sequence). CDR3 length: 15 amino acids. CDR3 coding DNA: TGCAGTGCTAGAGTTTCGAGACAGGGGGCCTTTGAAGCTTTCTTT. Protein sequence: CSARVSRQGAFEAFF.

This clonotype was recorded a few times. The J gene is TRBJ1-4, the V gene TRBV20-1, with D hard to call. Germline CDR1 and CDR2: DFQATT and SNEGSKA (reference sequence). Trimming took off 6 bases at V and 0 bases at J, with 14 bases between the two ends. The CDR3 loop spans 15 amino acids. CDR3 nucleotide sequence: TGCAGTGCGTTTGCCCTACATCCAACTAATGAAAAACTGTTTTTT. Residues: CSAFALHPTNEKLFF.

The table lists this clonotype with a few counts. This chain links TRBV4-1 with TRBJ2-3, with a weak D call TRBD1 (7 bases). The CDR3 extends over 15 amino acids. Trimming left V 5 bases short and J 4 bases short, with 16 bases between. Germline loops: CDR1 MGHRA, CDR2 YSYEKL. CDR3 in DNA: TGCGCCAGCAGCTCCCTGGGCAGGGGGGCAGATACGCAGTATTTT. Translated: CASSSLGRGADTQYF.

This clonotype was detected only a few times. The CDR3 region has the DNA TGTGCCAGCAGTTTATCGCTGGACAGGGAATCCTACGAGCAGTACTTC. This codes for CASSLSLDRESYEQYF. The V gene is TRBV28, the J gene TRBJ2-7; TRBD1 agrees at 8 bases. Germline CDR1 reads MDHEN; CDR2 reads SYDVKM. The CDR3 has 16 amino acids. V lost 1 base, J lost 1 base, and 6 bases stayed unmatched.

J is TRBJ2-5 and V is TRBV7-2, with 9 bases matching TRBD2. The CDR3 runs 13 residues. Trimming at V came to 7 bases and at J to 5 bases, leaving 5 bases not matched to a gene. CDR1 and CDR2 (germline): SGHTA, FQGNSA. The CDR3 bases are TGTGCCAGCAACATAGCGGGGGAGGAGACCCAGTACTTC. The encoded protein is CASNIAGEETQYF.